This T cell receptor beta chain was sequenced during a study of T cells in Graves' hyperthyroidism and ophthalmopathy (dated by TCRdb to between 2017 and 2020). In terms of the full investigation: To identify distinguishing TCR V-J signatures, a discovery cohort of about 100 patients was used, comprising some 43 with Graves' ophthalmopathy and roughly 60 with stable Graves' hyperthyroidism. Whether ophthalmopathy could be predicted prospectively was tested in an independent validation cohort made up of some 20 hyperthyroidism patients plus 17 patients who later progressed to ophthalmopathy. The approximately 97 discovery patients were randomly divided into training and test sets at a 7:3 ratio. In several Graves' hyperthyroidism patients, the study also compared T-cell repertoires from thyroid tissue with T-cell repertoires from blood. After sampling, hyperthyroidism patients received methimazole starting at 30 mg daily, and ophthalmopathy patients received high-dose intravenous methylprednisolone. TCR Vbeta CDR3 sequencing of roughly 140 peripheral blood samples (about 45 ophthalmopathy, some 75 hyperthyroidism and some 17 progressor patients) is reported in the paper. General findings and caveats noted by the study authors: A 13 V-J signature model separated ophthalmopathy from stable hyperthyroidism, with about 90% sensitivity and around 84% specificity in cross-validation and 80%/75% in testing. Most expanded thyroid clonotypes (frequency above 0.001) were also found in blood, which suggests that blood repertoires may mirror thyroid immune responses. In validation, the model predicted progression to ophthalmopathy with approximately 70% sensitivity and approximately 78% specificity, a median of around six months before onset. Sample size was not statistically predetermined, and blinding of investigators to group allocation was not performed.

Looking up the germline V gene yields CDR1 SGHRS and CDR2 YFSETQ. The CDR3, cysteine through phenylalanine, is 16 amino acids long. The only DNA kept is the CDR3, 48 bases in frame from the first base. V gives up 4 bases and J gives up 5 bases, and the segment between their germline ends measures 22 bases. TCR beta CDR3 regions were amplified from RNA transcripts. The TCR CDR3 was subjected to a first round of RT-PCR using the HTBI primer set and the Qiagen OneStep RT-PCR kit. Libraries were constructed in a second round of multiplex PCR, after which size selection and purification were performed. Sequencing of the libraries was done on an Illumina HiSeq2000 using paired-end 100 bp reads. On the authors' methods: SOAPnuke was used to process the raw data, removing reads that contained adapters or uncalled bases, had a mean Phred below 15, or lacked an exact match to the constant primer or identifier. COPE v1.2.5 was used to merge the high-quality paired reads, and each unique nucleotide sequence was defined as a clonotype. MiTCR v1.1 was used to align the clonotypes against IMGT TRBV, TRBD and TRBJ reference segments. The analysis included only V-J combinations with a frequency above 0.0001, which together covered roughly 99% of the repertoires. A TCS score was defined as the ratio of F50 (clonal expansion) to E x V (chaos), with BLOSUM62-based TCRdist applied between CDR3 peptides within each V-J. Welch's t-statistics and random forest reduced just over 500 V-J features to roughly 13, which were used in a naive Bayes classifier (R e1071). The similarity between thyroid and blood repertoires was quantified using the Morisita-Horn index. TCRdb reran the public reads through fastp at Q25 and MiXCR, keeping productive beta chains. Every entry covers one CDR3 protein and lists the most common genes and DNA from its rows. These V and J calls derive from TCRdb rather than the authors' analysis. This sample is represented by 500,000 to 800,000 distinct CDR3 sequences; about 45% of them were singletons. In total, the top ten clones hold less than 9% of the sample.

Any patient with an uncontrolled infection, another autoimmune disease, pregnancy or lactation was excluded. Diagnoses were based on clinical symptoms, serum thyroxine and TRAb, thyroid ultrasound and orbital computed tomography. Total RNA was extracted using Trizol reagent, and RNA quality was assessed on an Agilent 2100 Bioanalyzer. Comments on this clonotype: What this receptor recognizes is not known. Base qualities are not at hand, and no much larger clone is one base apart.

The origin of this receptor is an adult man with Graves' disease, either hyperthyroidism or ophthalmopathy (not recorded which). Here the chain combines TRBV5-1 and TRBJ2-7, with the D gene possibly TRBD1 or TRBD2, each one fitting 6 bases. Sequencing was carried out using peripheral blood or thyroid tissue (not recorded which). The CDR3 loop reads CASSPGLQGSQDEQYF. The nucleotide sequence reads TGCGCCAGCAGCCCGGGACTTCAGGGGAGCCAGGACGAGCAGTACTTC.